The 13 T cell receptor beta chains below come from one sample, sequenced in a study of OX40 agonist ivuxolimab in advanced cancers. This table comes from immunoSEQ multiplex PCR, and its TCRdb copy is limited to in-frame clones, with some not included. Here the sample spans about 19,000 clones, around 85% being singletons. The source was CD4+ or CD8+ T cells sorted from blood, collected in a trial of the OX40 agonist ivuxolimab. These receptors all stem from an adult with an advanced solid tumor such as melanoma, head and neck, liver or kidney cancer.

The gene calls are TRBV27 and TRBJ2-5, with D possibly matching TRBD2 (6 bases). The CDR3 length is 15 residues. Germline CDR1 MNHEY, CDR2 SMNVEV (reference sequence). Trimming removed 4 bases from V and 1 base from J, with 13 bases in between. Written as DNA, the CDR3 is TGTGCCAGCAGTTCCAGAACGGGAGTCCAAGAGACCCAGTACTTC. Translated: CASSSRTGVQETQYF.

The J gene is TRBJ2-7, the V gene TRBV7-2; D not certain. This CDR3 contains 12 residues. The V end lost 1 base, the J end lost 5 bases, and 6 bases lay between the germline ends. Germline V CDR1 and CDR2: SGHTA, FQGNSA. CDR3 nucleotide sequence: TGTGCCAGCAGCTTAGAGTCCCACGAGCAGTACTTC. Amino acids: CASSLESHEQYF.

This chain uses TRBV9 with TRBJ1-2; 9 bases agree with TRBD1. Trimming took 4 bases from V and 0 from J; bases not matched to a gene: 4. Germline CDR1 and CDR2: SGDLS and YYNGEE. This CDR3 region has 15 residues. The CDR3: CASSPRDRANYGYTF. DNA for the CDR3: TGTGCCAGCAGCCCCCGGGACAGGGCTAACTATGGCTACACCTTC.

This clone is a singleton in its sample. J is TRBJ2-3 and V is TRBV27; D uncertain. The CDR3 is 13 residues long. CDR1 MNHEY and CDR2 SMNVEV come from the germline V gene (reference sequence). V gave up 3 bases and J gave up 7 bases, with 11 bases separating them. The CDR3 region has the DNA TGTGCCAGCAGTTTTCCAACAATGAATACGCAGTATTTT. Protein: CASSFPTMNTQYF.

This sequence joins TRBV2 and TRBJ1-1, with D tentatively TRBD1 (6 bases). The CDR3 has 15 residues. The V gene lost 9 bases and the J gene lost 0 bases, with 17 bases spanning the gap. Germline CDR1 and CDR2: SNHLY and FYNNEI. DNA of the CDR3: TGTGCCAGTAAGACAGGTGGGGCGATGAACACTGAAGCTTTCTTT. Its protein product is CASKTGGAMNTEAFF. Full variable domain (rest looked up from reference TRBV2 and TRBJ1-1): EPEVTQTPSHQVTQMGQEVILRCVPISNHLYFYWYRQILGQKVEFLVSFYNNEISEKSEIFDDQFSVERPDGSNFTLKIRSTKLEDSAMYFCASKTGGAMNTEAFFGQGTRLTVV.

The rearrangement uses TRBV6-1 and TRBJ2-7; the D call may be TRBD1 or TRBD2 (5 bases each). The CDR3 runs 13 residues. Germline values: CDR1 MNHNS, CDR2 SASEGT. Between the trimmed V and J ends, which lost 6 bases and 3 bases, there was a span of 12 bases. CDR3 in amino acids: CASRPGTCYEQYF. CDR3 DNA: TGTGCCAGCAGGCCCGGGACCTGCTACGAGCAGTACTTC.

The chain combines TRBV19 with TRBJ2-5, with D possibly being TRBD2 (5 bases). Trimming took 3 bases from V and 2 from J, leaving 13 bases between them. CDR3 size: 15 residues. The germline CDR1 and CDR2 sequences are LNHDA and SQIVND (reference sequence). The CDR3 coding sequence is TGTGCCAGTAGTATTGGGGTTTCGGGGCAAGAGACCCAGTACTTC. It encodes CASSIGVSGQETQYF.

The CDR3: CASSFSGGGQETQYF. The DNA for the CDR3 is TGTGCCAGCAGTTTTTCCGGCGGAGGGCAAGAGACCCAGTACTTC. This chain connects TRBV28 to TRBJ2-5; TRBD2 is a possible D gene (6 bases). Per germline, CDR1 MDHEN and CDR2 SYDVKM. Trimming took off 3 bases at V and 2 bases at J, with 13 bases between the two ends. CDR3 length: 15 residues.

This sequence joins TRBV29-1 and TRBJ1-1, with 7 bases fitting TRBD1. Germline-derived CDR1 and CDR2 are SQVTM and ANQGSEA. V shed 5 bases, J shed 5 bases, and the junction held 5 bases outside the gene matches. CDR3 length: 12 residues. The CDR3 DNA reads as TGCAGCGTTAAGACAGGGTCGACTGAAGCTTTCTTT. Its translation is CSVKTGSTEAFF.

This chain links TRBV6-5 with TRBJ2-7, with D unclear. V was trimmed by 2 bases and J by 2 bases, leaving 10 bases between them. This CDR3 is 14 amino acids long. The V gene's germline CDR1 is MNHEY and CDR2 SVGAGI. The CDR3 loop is CASSYRVKPYEQYF. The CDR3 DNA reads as TGTGCCAGCAGTTACAGGGTTAAGCCCTACGAGCAGTACTTC.

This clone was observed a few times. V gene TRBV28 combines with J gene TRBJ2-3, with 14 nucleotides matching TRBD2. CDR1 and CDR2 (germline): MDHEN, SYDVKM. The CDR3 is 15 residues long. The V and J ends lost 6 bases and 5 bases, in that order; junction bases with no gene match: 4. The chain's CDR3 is CASRRTSGRLDTQYF. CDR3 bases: TGTGCCAGCAGGCGGACTAGCGGGAGGTTAGATACGCAGTATTTT.

CDR3 amino acids: CASSQGGDEQFF. The CDR3 DNA is TGTGCCAGCAGCCAAGGAGGCGATGAGCAGTTCTTC. The rearrangement joins TRBV14 to TRBJ2-1; D gene uncertain. The CDR3 length is 12 residues. V was shortened by 1 base and J by 8 bases, with 6 bases between the two germline ends. The germline V gene has CDR1 SGHDN and CDR2 FVKESK.

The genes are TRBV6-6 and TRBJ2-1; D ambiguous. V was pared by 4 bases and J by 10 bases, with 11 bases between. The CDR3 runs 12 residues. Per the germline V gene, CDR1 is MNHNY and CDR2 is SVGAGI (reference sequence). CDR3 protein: CASSFNPGEQFF. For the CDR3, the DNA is TGTGCCAGCAGTTTCAACCCCGGGGAGCAGTTCTTC.